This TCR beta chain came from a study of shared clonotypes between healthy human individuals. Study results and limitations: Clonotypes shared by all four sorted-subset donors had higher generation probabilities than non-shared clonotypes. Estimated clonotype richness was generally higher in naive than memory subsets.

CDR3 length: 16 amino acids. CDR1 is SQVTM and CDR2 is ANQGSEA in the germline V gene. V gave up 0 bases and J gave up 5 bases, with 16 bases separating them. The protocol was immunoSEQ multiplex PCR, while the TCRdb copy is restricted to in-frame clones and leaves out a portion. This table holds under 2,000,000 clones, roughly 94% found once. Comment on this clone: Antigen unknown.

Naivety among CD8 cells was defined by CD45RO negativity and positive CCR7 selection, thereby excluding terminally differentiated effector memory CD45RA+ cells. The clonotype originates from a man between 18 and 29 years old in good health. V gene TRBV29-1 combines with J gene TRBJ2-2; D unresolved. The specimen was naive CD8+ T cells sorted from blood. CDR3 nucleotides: TGCAGCGTTGAAGAAGAGGTACCAGGTTGGACCGGGGAGCTGTTTTTT. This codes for CSVEEEVPGWTGELFF.